Below, one T cell receptor beta chain is given with its context. Its matching antigen is unknown. Nominally healthy donors provided the samples, though records likely missed some immune exposures. CDR3 size: 13 residues. Trimming removed 0 bases from V and 7 bases from J, with 9 bases in between. CDR1 is SSHAT, CDR2 FNYEAQ, per germline (reference sequence). Amplification used 60 Vbeta primers and 13 Jbeta primers. TCRdb's table, derived via immunoSEQ multiplex PCR, lists solely in-frame clones and lacks some. The sample has over 200,000 clones; around 70% are singletons. This entry is derived from a study of cytomegalovirus exposure and HLA in healthy donors. Study conclusions and caveats: Most TCRs appeared rarely, but some public TCRs recurred in many donors. It was confirmed in vitro that three of the CMV-associated chains were specific for CMV antigens.

Sequencing was done on a sample of PBMCs. The chain recombines TRBV7-7 with TRBJ1-1; D not resolved. This receptor was identified in a middle-aged man in good health and CMV-seropositive. The CDR3 DNA reads as TGTGCCAGCAGCTTAGCGGTTCAGGATGAAGCTTTCTTT. This encodes CASSLAVQDEAFF.